This TCR beta chain derives from a study of radiotherapy plus CTLA-4 blockade in lung cancer. Study at large: Objective responses arose in about 18% of patients, and 31% experienced disease control.

Germline loops: CDR1 MNHNS, CDR2 SASEGT. V was clipped by 2 bases and J by 7 bases, with 12 bases between them. The CDR3 has 15 residues. Broader study findings: Once radiotherapy plus ipilimumab had been given, TCR clones derived from tumor expanded in blood. Interferon-beta and early blood T cell clone dynamics reportedly predicted response best.

Alongside CTLA-4 blockade with ipilimumab, patients with chemo-refractory metastatic non-small-cell lung cancer received focal radiation. Sequencing was performed with immunoSEQ multiplex PCR; in TCRdb, only in-frame clones are kept and a portion is missing. Of some 25,000 clones in the sample, less than 80% were seen once. About this clone itself: The antigen remains undetermined.

Material: peripheral blood, obtained from a patient treated with radiotherapy plus ipilimumab. The clonotype was recovered from a human donor with non-small cell lung cancer whose response to radiotherapy plus ipilimumab could not be evaluated. The V call is TRBV6-1, the J call TRBJ1-6; D uncertain. The CDR3 spells CASSERESGNSPLHF. Written as DNA, the CDR3 is TGTGCCAGCAGTGAAAGGGAATCGGGGAATTCACCCCTCCACTTT.